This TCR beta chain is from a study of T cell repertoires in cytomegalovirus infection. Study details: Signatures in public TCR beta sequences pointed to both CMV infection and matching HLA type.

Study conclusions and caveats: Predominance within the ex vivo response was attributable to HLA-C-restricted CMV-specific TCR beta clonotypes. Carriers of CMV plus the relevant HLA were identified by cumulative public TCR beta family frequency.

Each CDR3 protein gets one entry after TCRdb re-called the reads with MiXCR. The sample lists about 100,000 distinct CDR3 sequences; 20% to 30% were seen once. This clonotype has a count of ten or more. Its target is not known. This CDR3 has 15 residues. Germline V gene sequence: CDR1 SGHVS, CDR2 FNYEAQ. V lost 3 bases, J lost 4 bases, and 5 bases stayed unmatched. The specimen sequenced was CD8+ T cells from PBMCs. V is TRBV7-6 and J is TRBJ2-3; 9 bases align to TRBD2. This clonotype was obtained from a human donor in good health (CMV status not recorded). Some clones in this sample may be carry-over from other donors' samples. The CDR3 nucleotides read TGTGCCAGCAGCTTTGAGCGGGAGGATGCAGATACGCAGTATTTT. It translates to CASSFEREDADTQYF.